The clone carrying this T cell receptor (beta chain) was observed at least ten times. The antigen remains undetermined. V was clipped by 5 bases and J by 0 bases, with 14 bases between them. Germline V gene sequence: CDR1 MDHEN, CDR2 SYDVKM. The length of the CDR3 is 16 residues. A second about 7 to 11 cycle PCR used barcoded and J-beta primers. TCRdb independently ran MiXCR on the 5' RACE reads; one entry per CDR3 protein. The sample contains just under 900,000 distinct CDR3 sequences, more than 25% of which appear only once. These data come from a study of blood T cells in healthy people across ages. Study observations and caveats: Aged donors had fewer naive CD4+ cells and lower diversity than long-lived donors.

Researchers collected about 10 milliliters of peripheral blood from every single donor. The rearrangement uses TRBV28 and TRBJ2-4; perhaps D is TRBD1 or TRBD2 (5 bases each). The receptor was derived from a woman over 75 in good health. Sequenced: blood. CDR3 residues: CASSPGTFLAKNIQYF. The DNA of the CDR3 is TGTGCCAGCAGTCCTGGGACGTTTCTAGCCAAAAACATTCAGTACTTC.